This record concerns one TCR beta chain sequence. Antigen specificity is unknown. This specimen comes from a study of T cell responses to AZD1222 COVID-19 vaccine. Whole-study results and caveats: The study found Spike-specific TCR breadth and depth rose after two AZD1222 doses. The donors showed a predominance of white British ancestry and of females, with possible underestimation of clonal diversity.

The junction had 9 bases not matched to a gene; V was cut back by 2 bases and J by 11 bases. This CDR3 is 15 amino acids long. Germline V gene lookup returns CDR1 MDHEN and CDR2 SYDVKM. TCRdb's copy holds only in-frame clones and misses some; the assay was immunoSEQ multiplex PCR. The sample lists tens of thousands of clones, about 91% occurring once. The source material was peripheral blood, sampled 28 days after the second AZD1222 dose. The chain recombines TRBV28 with TRBJ1-1, with TRBD1 matching over 12 bases. The receptor's source is an adult who received the AZD1222 COVID-19 vaccine. CDR3 nucleotide sequence: TGTGCCAGCAGTTTACCGGGACAGGGGGCTGCGATCGCTTTCTTT. Encoded protein: CASSLPGQGAAIAFF.